This T cell receptor (beta chain) is from a study of cytotoxic CD8 clonotypes in ibrutinib-treated CLL. Study summary: The patients comprised about a dozen relapsed/refractory and about 14 treatment-naive cases, about 18 IGHV unmutated.

The CDR3 runs 15 residues. The V segment lost 3 bases and the J segment 7 bases; nucleotides outside the gene matches: 4. CDR1 and CDR2 from the germline V gene are KGHSH and LQKENI. Overall study findings and caveats: Against age-matched healthy donors, baseline clonality ran higher and tracked circulating CD8+ T-cell counts.

The repertoire was sequenced with immunoSEQ multiplex PCR; TCRdb's copy has only in-frame clones and lacks some. The sample comprises 130,000 or so clones, roughly 84% of which are singletons, and 3.3% rests with the top ten. In regard to this clone: The antigen is undetermined.

The receptor's source is a human donor with chronic lymphocytic leukemia. This chain uses TRBV18 with TRBJ2-1; 12 positions agree with TRBD2. The sample in question was PBMCs, obtained after 24 months of ibrutinib treatment. The CDR3, as DNA: TGTGCCAGCTCACCCCCCGGACTAGCGGGGAATGAGCAGTTCTTC. This codes for CASSPPGLAGNEQFF. The full variable domain, completed using reference TRBV18 and TRBJ2-1, is NAGVMQNPRHLVRRRGQEARLRCSPMKGHSHVYWYRQLPEEGLKFMVYLQKENIIDESGMPKERFSAEFPKEGPSILRIQQVVRGDSAAYFCASSPPGLAGNEQFFGPGTRLTVL.